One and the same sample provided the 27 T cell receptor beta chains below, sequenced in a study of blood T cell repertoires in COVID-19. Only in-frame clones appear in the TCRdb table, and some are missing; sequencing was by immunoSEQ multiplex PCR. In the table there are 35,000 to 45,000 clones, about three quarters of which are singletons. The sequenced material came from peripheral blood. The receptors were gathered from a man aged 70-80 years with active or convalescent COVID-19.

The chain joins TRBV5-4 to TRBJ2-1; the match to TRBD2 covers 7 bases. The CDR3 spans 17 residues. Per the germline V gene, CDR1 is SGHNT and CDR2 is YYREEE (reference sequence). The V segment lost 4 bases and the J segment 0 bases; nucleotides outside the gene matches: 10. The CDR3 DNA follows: TGTGCCAGCAGCCCTCCGGGGAGGGAGGGCTCCTACAATGAGCAGTTCTTC. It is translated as CASSPPGREGSYNEQFF. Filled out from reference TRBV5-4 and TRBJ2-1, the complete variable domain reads ETGVTQSPTHLIKTRGQQVTLRCSSQSGHNTVSWYQQALGQGPQFIFQYYREEENGRGNFPPRFSGLQFPNYSSELNVNALELDDSALYLCASSPPGREGSYNEQFFGPGTRLTVL.

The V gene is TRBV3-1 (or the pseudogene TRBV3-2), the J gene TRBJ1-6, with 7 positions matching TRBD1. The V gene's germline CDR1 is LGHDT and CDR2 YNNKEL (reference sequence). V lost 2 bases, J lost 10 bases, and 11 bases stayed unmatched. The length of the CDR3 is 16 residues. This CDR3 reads CASSQIVTGVGSPLHF. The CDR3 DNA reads TGTGCCAGCAGCCAAATTGTCACAGGGGTGGGATCACCCCTCCACTTT.

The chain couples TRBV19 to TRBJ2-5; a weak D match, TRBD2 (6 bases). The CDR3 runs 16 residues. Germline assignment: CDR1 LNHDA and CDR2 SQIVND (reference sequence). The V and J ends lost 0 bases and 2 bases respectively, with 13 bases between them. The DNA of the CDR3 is TGTGCCAGTAGTATAGATTTTCGGGACTCTCAAGAGACCCAGTACTTC. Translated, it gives CASSIDFRDSQETQYF.

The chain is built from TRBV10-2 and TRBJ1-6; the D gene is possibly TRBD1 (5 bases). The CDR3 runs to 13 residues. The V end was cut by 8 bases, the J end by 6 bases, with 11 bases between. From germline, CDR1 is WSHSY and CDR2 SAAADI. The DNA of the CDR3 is TGCGCCAGCTCCGGGGGTGTTAATTCACCCCTCCACTTT. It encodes CASSGGVNSPLHF.

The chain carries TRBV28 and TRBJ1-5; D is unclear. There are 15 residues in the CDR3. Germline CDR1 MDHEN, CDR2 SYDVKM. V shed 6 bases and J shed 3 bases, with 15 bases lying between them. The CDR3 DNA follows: TGTGCCAGCAGCCGGAGACGGCCTTCCAATCAGCCCCAGCATTTT. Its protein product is CASSRRRPSNQPQHF.

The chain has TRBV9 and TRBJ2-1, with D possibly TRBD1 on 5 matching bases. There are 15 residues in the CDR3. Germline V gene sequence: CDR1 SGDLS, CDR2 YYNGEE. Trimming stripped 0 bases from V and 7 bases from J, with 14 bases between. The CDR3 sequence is CASSVGSAKGNEQFF. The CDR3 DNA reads TGTGCCAGCAGCGTAGGCTCAGCGAAGGGGAATGAGCAGTTCTTC.

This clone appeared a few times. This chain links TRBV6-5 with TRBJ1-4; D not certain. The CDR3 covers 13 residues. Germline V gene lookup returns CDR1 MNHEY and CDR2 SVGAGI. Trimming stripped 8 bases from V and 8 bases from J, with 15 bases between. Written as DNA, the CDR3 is TGTGCCAGCCGGGAGGGTAGTTACGAAAAACTGTTTTTT. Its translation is CASREGSYEKLFF.

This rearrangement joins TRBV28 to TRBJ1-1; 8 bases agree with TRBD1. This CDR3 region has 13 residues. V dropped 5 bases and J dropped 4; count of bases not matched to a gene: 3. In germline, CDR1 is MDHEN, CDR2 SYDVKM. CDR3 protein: CASSHTGGTEAFF. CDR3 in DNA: TGTGCCAGCAGTCACACAGGGGGCACTGAAGCTTTCTTT.

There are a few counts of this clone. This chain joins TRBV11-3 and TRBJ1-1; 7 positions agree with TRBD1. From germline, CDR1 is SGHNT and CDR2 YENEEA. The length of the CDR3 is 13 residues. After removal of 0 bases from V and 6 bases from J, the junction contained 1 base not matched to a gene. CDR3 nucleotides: TGTGCCAGCAGCTTAGAGACAGGGTCTGAAGCTTTCTTT. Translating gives CASSLETGSEAFF.

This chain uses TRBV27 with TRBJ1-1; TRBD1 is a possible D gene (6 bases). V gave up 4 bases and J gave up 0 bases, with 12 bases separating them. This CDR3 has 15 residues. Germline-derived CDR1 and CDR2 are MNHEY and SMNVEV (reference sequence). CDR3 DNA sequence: TGTGCCAGCAGTTCTCTCGGACAGCTGAACACTGAAGCTTTCTTT. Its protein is CASSSLGQLNTEAFF.

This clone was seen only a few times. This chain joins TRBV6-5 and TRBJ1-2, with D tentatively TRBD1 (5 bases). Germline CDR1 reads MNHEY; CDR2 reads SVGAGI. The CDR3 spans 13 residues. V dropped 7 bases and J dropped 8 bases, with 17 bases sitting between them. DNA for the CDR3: TGTGCCAGCAAAACTCCGGGGGTATGGGGCTACACCTTC. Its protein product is CASKTPGVWGYTF.

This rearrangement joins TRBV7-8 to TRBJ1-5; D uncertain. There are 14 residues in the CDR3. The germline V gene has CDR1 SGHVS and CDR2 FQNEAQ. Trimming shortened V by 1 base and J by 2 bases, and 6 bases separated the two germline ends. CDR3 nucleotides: TGTGCCAGCAGCTTAGGAGTCGGCAATCAGCCCCAGCATTTT. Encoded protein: CASSLGVGNQPQHF.

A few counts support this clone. The CDR3 loop is CASSSNSRGNEQFF. CDR3 in DNA: TGTGCCAGCAGTTCAAATAGCCGAGGGAATGAGCAGTTCTTC. The chain combines TRBV5-5 with TRBJ2-1; tentatively, D is TRBD2 (5 bases). Germline CDR1 is SGHKS and CDR2 is YYEKEE (reference sequence). The CDR3 runs 14 residues. V was shortened by 5 bases and J by 7 bases, with 16 bases between the two germline ends. The variable domain in full, with the rest retrieved from reference TRBV5-5 and TRBJ2-1, is DAGVTQSPTHLIKTRGQQVTLRCSPISGHKSVSWYQQVLGQGPQFIFQYYEKEERGRGNFPDRFSARQFPNYSSELNVNALLLGDSALYLCASSSNSRGNEQFFGPGTRLTVL.

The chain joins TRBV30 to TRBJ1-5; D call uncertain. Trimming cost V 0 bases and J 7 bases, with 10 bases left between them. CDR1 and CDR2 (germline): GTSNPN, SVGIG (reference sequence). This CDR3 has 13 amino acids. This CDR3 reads CAWSVANVQPQHF. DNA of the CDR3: TGTGCCTGGAGTGTGGCCAACGTACAGCCCCAGCATTTT. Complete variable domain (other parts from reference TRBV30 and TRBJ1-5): SQTIHQWPATLVQPVGSPLSLECTVEGTSNPNLYWYRQAAGRGLQLLFYSVGIGQISSEVPQNLSASRPQDRQFILSSKKLLLSDSGFYLCAWSVANVQPQHFGDGTRLSIL.

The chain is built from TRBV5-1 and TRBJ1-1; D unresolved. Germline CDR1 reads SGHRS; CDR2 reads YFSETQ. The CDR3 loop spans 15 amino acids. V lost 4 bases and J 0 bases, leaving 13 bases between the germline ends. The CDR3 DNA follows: TGCGCCAGCAGCGCGGCTGTAGATATGAACACTGAAGCTTTCTTT. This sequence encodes CASSAAVDMNTEAFF.

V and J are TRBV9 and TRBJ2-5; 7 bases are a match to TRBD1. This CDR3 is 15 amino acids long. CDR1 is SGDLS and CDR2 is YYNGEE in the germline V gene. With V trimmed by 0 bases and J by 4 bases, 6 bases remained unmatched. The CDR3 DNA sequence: TGTGCCAGCAGCGTAGCCCCGCGACAGGGAGAGACCCAGTACTTC. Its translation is CASSVAPRQGETQYF.

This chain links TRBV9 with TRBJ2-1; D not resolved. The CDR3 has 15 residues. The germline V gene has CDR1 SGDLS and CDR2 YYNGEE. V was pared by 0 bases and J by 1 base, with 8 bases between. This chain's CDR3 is CASSVDSPSYNEQFF. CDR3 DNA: TGTGCCAGCAGCGTAGACTCGCCTTCCTACAATGAGCAGTTCTTC.

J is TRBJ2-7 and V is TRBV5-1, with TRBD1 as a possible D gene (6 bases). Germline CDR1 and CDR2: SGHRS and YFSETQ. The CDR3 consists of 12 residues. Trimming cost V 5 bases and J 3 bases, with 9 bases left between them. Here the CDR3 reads CASRVTGYEQYF. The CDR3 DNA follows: TGCGCCAGCAGGGTGACAGGCTACGAGCAGTACTTC.

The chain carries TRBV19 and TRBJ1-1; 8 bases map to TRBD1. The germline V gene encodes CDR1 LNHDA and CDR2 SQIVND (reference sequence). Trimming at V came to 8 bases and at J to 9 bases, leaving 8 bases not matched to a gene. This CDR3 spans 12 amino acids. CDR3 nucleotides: TGTGCCAGTCTGAGGAGACAGGGGCAAGCTTTCTTT. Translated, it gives CASLRRQGQAFF.

The CDR3 nucleotides are TGTGCCAGCAGTCACGACGCGGAAGGCTACACCTTC. It codes for CASSHDAEGYTF. This sequence joins TRBV28 and TRBJ1-2, with unresolved D. The CDR3 length is 12 residues. V lost 5 bases, J lost 8 bases, and 12 bases lay in between. The germline gives CDR1 MDHEN, CDR2 SYDVKM.

DNA of the CDR3: TGTGCCAGCAGTCCGAAGACAGGGGCGGTATACGAGCAGTACTTC. Translation: CASSPKTGAVYEQYF. The chain is built from TRBV27 and TRBJ2-7, with 8 bases aligning to TRBD1. The CDR3 loop spans 15 amino acids. V gave up 5 bases and J gave up 4 bases; unmatched junction bases: 10. The germline V gene has CDR1 MNHEY and CDR2 SMNVEV (reference sequence).

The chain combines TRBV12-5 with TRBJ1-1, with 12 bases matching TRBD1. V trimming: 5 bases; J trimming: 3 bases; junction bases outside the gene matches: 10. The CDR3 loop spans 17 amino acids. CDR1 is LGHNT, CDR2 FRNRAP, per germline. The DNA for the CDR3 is TGTGCTAGTGGTCCAGCCGGGACAGGGGGCGCGGACACTGAAGCTTTCTTT. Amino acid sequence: CASGPAGTGGADTEAFF.

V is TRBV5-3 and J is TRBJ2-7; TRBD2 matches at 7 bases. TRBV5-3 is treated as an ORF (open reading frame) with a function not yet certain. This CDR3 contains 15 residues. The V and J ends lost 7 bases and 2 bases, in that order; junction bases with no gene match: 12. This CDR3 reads CARRGEAGPTYEQYF. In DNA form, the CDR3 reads TGTGCCAGACGGGGGGAGGCAGGTCCTACCTACGAGCAGTACTTC.

In DNA form, the CDR3 reads TGTGCCAGCAGCCAAGGGGCGAGGACTGACTCCTACAATGAGCAGTTCTTC. This codes for CASSQGARTDSYNEQFF. This chain uses TRBV14 with TRBJ2-1, with D possibly matching TRBD2 (5 bases). V dropped 1 base and J dropped 0 bases, with 13 bases sitting between them. The CDR3 loop spans 17 amino acids. Germline CDR1 is SGHDN and CDR2 is FVKESK.

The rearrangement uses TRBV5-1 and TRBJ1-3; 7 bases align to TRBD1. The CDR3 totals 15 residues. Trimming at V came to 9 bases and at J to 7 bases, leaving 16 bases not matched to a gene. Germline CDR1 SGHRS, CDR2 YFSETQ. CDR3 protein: CATSETGHPGNTIYF. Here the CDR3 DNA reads TGCGCCACCTCAGAGACAGGGCATCCCGGCAACACCATATATTTT.

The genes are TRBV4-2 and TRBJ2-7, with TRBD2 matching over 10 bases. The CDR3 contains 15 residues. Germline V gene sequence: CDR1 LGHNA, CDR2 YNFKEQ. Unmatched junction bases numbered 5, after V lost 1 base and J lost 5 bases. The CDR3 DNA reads TGTGCCAGCAGCCAAGTTTTAGCGGGGGGTCACGAGCAGTACTTC. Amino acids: CASSQVLAGGHEQYF.

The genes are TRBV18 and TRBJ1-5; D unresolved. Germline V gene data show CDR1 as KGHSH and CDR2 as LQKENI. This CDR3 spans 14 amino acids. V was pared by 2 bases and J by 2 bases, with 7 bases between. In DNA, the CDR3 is TGTGCCAGCTCACCAAAGGAGGGCAATCAGCCCCAGCATTTT. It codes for CASSPKEGNQPQHF.